The 27 T cell receptor beta chains listed next were all sequenced from one sample in a study of cytomegalovirus exposure and HLA in healthy donors (dated by TCRdb to the late 2010s). The library was prepared using the immunoSEQ multiplex PCR assay. For the multiplex PCR, a mixture combining 60 forward primers for TCR Vbeta segments and 13 reverse primers for TCR Jbeta segments was used. Entries here come from immuneACCESS through TCRdb and include only in-frame sequences with V and J called. Some clones fail to appear in such tables; in the studies checked, an unresolved V gene covers under half of the shortfall, and the cause of the remainder is unknown. In all, the sample holds 100,000 to 150,000 clones, and around 77% of those were seen once. The ten biggest clones cover approximately 0.9% of the sample. Material: PBMCs. These receptors all come from a woman in her sixties or seventies in good health and CMV-seronegative.

The rearrangement joins TRBV5-1 to TRBJ2-2; no firm D call. Per the germline V gene, CDR1 is SGHRS and CDR2 is YFSETQ. Trimming left V 2 bases short and J 6 bases short, with 2 bases between. This CDR3 has 11 amino acids. In nucleotides, the CDR3 is TGCGCCAGCAGCTTCGCCGGGGAGCTGTTTTTT. Amino acid sequence: CASSFAGELFF.

CDR3 coding DNA: TGTGCCAGTCGGTCTTTCCGGACAGGGGGCCTCGAGCCCCAGCATTTT. Its translation is CASRSFRTGGLEPQHF. The J gene is TRBJ1-5, the V gene TRBV19; the match to TRBD1 covers 11 bases. J lost 8 bases, V lost 8 bases, and 14 bases had no gene match. Per germline, CDR1 LNHDA and CDR2 SQIVND (reference sequence). This CDR3 spans 16 amino acids. The whole variable domain, remainder taken from reference TRBV19 and TRBJ1-5, is DGGITQSPKYLFRKEGQNVTLSCEQNLNHDAMYWYRQDPGQGLRLIYYSQIVNDFQKGDIAEGYSVSREKKESFPLTVTSAQKNPTAFYLCASRSFRTGGLEPQHFGDGTRLSIL.

This chain uses TRBV28 with TRBJ1-2, with TRBD1 matching over 9 bases. Unmatched junction bases numbered 5, after V lost 3 bases and J lost 6 bases. The CDR3 is 14 residues long. Per the germline V gene, CDR1 is MDHEN and CDR2 is SYDVKM. The CDR3, as DNA: TGTGCCAGCAGTTTTAACAGGGGGCTCAATGGCTACACCTTC. Translating gives CASSFNRGLNGYTF.

The chain recombines TRBV29-1 with TRBJ1-1; 8 bases are shared with TRBD1. The J segment lost 1 base and the V segment lost 4 bases, leaving 11 bases of the junction unmatched. From germline, CDR1 is SQVTM and CDR2 ANQGSEA. This CDR3 is built from 16 residues. The CDR3 nucleotides read TGCAGCGTTGGATCAGGGGGCATATCCCCGAACACTGAAGCTTTCTTT. It specifies CSVGSGGISPNTEAFF.

The rearrangement links TRBV5-1 to TRBJ2-3; 7 bases line up with TRBD2. The germline V gene encodes CDR1 SGHRS and CDR2 YFSETQ. The CDR3 is 18 amino acids. The junction had 19 bases not matched to a gene; V was cut back by 3 bases and J by 6 bases. The CDR3 sequence: CASSSGTTGGRVWDTQYF. The CDR3, as DNA: TGCGCCAGCAGCTCCGGGACGACCGGCGGGAGAGTCTGGGATACGCAGTATTTT.

Note on this clone: Compared with germline, one end of the junction differs, possibly owing to a read error. The gene calls are TRBV7-9 and TRBJ2-2; possibly TRBD1 for D (6 bases). Germline values: CDR1 SEHNR, CDR2 FQNEAQ (reference sequence). This CDR3 contains 16 residues. CDR3 nucleotide sequence: TGTTCCAGCAGCGAACGGGACACCCCGAGCACCGGGGAGCTGTTTTTT. This encodes CSSSERDTPSTGELFF.

The chain uses TRBV11-2 and TRBJ1-4; TRBD1 aligns across 7 bases. In germline, CDR1 is SGHAT, CDR2 FQNNGV. V was pared by 2 bases and J by 5 bases, with 8 bases of the junction left unmatched. The CDR3 runs to 16 residues. The CDR3 here is CASSLSTGQTNEKLFF. DNA for the CDR3: TGTGCCAGCAGCTTATCCACGGGACAGACAAATGAAAAACTGTTTTTT.

This CDR3 reads CASSLGPWDRGGSGNTIYF. The CDR3 DNA is TGTGCCAGCAGCTTAGGTCCTTGGGACCGAGGGGGCTCTGGAAACACCATATATTTT. The genes are TRBV13 and TRBJ1-3; D is perhaps TRBD1 (6 bases). With 0 bases removed from V and 0 bases from J, the gap between germline ends came to 18 bases. Germline assignment: CDR1 PRHDT and CDR2 FYEKMQ (reference sequence). This CDR3 is 19 amino acids long.

This chain links TRBV27 with TRBJ1-2, with D unclear. This CDR3 comprises 15 residues. Between the trimmed V and J ends, which lost 0 bases and 9 bases, there was a span of 17 bases. Germline V lookup: CDR1 MNHEY, CDR2 SMNVEV (reference sequence). The CDR3: CASSLSARRTMSYTF. CDR3 bases: TGTGCCAGCAGTTTATCGGCCAGGAGGACTATGAGCTACACCTTC.

V usage is TRBV2 and J usage is TRBJ1-3; no clear D. The CDR3 extends over 12 amino acids. CDR1 and CDR2 from the germline V gene are SNHLY and FYNNEI. Trimming took 7 bases from V and 0 from J, leaving 4 bases between them. The CDR3 DNA follows: TGTGCCAGCACGGTCTCTGGAAACACCATATATTTT. This codes for CASTVSGNTIYF. The full variable domain, with the rest looked up from reference TRBV2 and TRBJ1-3, is EPEVTQTPSHQVTQMGQEVILRCVPISNHLYFYWYRQILGQKVEFLVSFYNNEISEKSEIFDDQFSVERPDGSNFTLKIRSTKLEDSAMYFCASTVSGNTIYFGEGSWLTVV.

Comments on this clone: At one of its ends the junction is not consistent with the germline gene, which may arise from a read error. The chain is built from TRBV23-1 and TRBJ2-7, with 10 nucleotides matching TRBD1. TRBV23-1 is annotated as an ORF whose role is uncertain. This CDR3 is 15 amino acids long. The DNA for the CDR3 is TGCGCCAGCACTTCCGGGACAGGGGACGCCTACGTGCAGTACTTC. Its translation is CASTSGTGDAYVQYF.

The CDR3 protein is CASSLGGRDNQPQHF. Written as DNA, the CDR3 is TGTGCCAGCAGCTTAGGGGGCAGGGACAATCAGCCCCAGCATTTT. V is TRBV7-9 and J is TRBJ1-5, with D maybe TRBD1 (5 bases). The germline gives CDR1 SEHNR, CDR2 FQNEAQ (reference sequence). CDR3 length: 15 amino acids. The V gene lost 1 base and the J gene lost 3 bases, with 10 bases spanning the gap.

The rearrangement links TRBV27 to TRBJ2-4; 7 bases map to TRBD2. The CDR3 has 11 residues. V trimming: 3 bases; J trimming: 15 bases; junction bases outside the gene matches: 5. Germline values: CDR1 MNHEY, CDR2 SMNVEV (reference sequence). CDR3 nucleotide sequence: TGTGCCAGCAGTTTCGAGCGGGGTAGGTACTTC. This gives the protein CASSFERGRYF.

The V and J genes are TRBV18 and TRBJ2-2; 8 nucleotides agree with TRBD1. This CDR3 is built from 16 residues. J was trimmed by 4 bases and V by 2 bases; bases with no gene match: 6. Germline V gene lookup returns CDR1 KGHSH and CDR2 LQKENI. The CDR3 coding sequence is TGTGCCAGCTCACCAATCGGACAGGGCGGCACCGGGGAGCTGTTTTTT. The encoded protein is CASSPIGQGGTGELFF.

The chain is built from TRBV19 and TRBJ1-5; D unclear. Germline V gives CDR1 LNHDA, CDR2 SQIVND (reference sequence). With 7 bases removed from V and 6 bases from J, the gap between germline ends came to 13 bases. This CDR3 spans 13 amino acids. CDR3 in amino acids: CASTALGLQPQHF. DNA of the CDR3: TGTGCCAGTACGGCACTAGGGCTTCAGCCCCAGCATTTT.

The genes are TRBV15 and TRBJ1-2, with unresolved D. Germline assignment: CDR1 LNHNV and CDR2 YYDKDF (reference sequence). The CDR3 has 14 amino acids. V lost 2 bases and J 4 bases, leaving 11 bases between the germline ends. CDR3 amino acids: CATSRSGITYGYTF. CDR3 nucleotide sequence: TGTGCCACCAGCAGATCCGGGATAACCTATGGCTACACCTTC.

The CDR3 spells CASSVGDSGGYEQYF. CDR3 nucleotide sequence: TGTGCCAGCAGCGTAGGGGATAGCGGGGGCTACGAGCAGTACTTC. The rearrangement joins TRBV9 to TRBJ2-7, with TRBD2 matching over 9 bases. The CDR3 sequence is 15 residues long. The J segment lost 3 bases and the V segment lost 0 bases, leaving 4 bases of the junction unmatched. Germline-derived CDR1 and CDR2 are SGDLS and YYNGEE.

The chain recombines TRBV7-2 with TRBJ2-7; TRBD1 aligns across 10 bases. Germline CDR1 SGHTA, CDR2 FQGNSA. Trimming at V came to 5 bases and at J to 4 bases, leaving 8 bases not matched to a gene. This CDR3 has 15 residues. In DNA form, the CDR3 reads TGTGCCAGCAGCCTTAGCTGGGACAGGGGTTACGAGCAGTACTTC. As protein: CASSLSWDRGYEQYF.

This chain joins TRBV27 and TRBJ2-7; 7 nucleotides agree with TRBD2. Germline CDR1 and CDR2: MNHEY and SMNVEV (reference sequence). The CDR3 runs 15 residues. Losses at the gene ends were 6 bases for V and 4 bases for J; bases not matched to a gene: 12. The CDR3 nucleotides read TGTGCCAGCAGGTCCGGGCCAGCGGGAAATTACGAGCAGTACTTC. Translated, it gives CASRSGPAGNYEQYF.

The V gene is TRBV5-1, the J gene TRBJ2-3; 11 positions match TRBD2. Germline V gene data show CDR1 as SGHRS and CDR2 as YFSETQ. J lost 4 bases, V lost 3 bases, and 7 bases had no gene match. The CDR3 extends over 16 amino acids. The CDR3 reads CASSSFSGGAADTQYF. The CDR3 DNA reads as TGCGCCAGCAGCTCTTTTAGCGGGGGGGCAGCAGATACGCAGTATTTT.

The chain has TRBV14 and TRBJ2-7; D is perhaps TRBD2 (5 bases). Trimming took off 0 bases at V and 0 bases at J, with 15 bases between the two ends. Germline-derived CDR1 and CDR2 are SGHDN and FVKESK. CDR3 length: 17 amino acids. The CDR3 DNA reads TGTGCCAGCAGCCAAGATCTGGCCACGGGGTCCTCCTACGAGCAGTACTTC. Translating it yields CASSQDLATGSSYEQYF.

The V and J genes are TRBV27 and TRBJ2-6; tentatively, D is TRBD1 (6 bases). CDR1 MNHEY and CDR2 SMNVEV come from the germline V gene (reference sequence). The CDR3 totals 17 residues. Trimming pared 0 bases from V and 2 bases from J, leaving 11 bases between. The CDR3 DNA is TGTGCCAGCAGTTTATCCGTACAGGGAGCTGGGGCCAACGTCCTGACTTTC. It yields the protein CASSLSVQGAGANVLTF.

The J gene is TRBJ2-7, the V gene TRBV7-7, with 8 bases that match TRBD2. The germline gives CDR1 SSHAT, CDR2 FNYEAQ (reference sequence). CDR3 length equals 17 residues. The V gene end was trimmed by 9 bases and the J gene end by 2 bases; junction bases not matched to a gene: 18. CDR3 amino acids: CARAPGGGLPPTYEQYF. For the CDR3, the DNA is TGTGCCAGGGCCCCGGGGGGGGGCCTTCCCCCGACCTACGAGCAGTACTTC.

The chain employs TRBV7-9 and TRBJ1-2; a possible D gene is TRBD1 (5 bases). CDR1 is SEHNR, CDR2 FQNEAQ, per germline (reference sequence). The CDR3 totals 13 residues. The V and J ends lost 0 bases and 4 bases respectively, with 6 bases between them. CDR3 DNA: TGTGCCAGCAGCTTAGCGGGGGGCTATGGCTACACCTTC. Its translation is CASSLAGGYGYTF.

The gene calls are TRBV7-9 and TRBJ2-7; tentatively, D is TRBD2 (6 bases). The CDR3 spans 13 residues. Germline V CDR1 and CDR2: SEHNR, FQNEAQ (reference sequence). Between the trimmed V and J ends, which lost 4 bases and 2 bases, there was a span of 9 bases. The CDR3 loop is CASSSRETYEQYF. The CDR3, as DNA: TGTGCCAGCAGCTCGCGGGAAACCTACGAGCAGTACTTC.

This sequence joins TRBV5-1 and TRBJ1-5; 7 nucleotides agree with TRBD1. CDR3 length equals 15 residues. The ends lost 4 bases at V and 0 bases at J; junction bases unmatched: 4. Germline lookup yields CDR1 SGHRS and CDR2 YFSETQ. The CDR3 protein is CASSETGDSNQPQHF. In nucleotides, the CDR3 is TGCGCCAGCAGCGAAACAGGGGATAGCAATCAGCCCCAGCATTTT.

The CDR3, as DNA: TGTGCCAGCAGCTTAGCCGGAGGGACCCAGTACTTC. It codes for CASSLAGGTQYF. The rearrangement uses TRBV7-6 and TRBJ2-5; a weak D match, TRBD2 (5 bases). Germline CDR1 reads SGHVS; CDR2 reads FNYEAQ. This CDR3 has 12 amino acids. The V end was cut by 0 bases, the J end by 7 bases, with 6 bases between.